This entry features one TCR beta chain sequence. Antigen: not known. Germline values: CDR1 SGDLS, CDR2 YYNGEE. The CDR3 runs 14 residues. V gave up 0 bases and J gave up 5 bases, with 10 bases separating them. Specified treatment: roughly ten-day PBMC culture with coronavirus spike peptide pools or control peptides (ViraFEST assay). These data are taken from a study of vaccination and CD4 T cells after COVID-19. About the study: Overlapping SARS-CoV-2, HCoV-NL63, HCoV-OC43 and HCoV-229E spike peptides stimulated the cells.

Sequencing of DNA taken from cultured CD4+ T cells relied on the Oncomine TCR Beta short-read assay. The source of extracted genomic DNA was cultured CD4+ T cells. TCRdb reprocessed the PCR reads with MiXCR, giving one entry per CDR3 protein. Here the sample spans about 15,000 distinct CDR3 sequences, roughly 28% being singletons. Whole-study findings and limits: Convalescent patients displayed a median 86.3% of reactive clones emerging only post-vaccination.

This sequence joins TRBV9 and TRBJ2-3; a weak D match, TRBD2 (5 bases). This clonotype was sampled from a human donor with COVID-19. The material sequenced was cultured CD4+ T cells from blood. This chain's CDR3 is CASSVGGREDTQYF. The CDR3 DNA reads TGTGCCAGCAGCGTAGGCGGACGGGAAGATACGCAGTATTTT. Full variable domain (outside the CDR3, taken from reference TRBV9 and TRBJ2-3): DSGVTQTPKHLITATGQRVTLRCSPRSGDLSVYWYQQSLDQGLQFLIQYYNGEERAKGNILERFSAQQFPDLHSELNLSSLELGDSALYFCASSVGGREDTQYFGPGTRLTVL.